This T cell receptor beta chain is drawn from a study of blood T cell repertoires in COVID-19 (dated by TCRdb to the early 2020s). In terms of the full investigation: Samples covering the acute and convalescent phases of COVID-19 were provided by collaborators in the United States, Italy and Spain. The material from the prospective study consisted of cDNA or gDNA derived from T cells, B-cell-depleted T cells, or PBMCs. Subjects who had been exposed to COVID-19, were actively infected with it, or had recovered from it provided the deeply sampled blood TCRbeta repertoires that made up the dataset. The repertoires were made available in a free public database intended to serve as a resource for research on the immune response to SARS-CoV-2. Samples came from the ongoing ImmuneRACE study (first 160 participants) plus 1,254 subjects from 6 global collaborators. Nearly every sample came with metadata listing a de-identified subject ID, COVID-19 status, age in years and sex. Where available, HLA class I and class II types were taken from metadata supplied by the sample provider and were not determined by assay-based typing. Points the paper makes about the study in general: The quantity of clinical and demographic metadata differed by source and by participant and was supplied without curation.

The immunoSEQ Assay, a bias-controlled multiplex PCR, was used to amplify TCRbeta CDR3 regions from genomic DNA. The authors processed their data as follows. The number of nucleated cells in each sample was estimated from the amplification of reference gene primers within the assay. To quantify the absolute abundance of each unique TCRbeta CDR3 rearrangement, sequence reads were collapsed and filtered. For each sample, productive Simpson clonality was calculated as the square root of Simpson's diversity index over productive rearrangements. Imported from immuneACCESS, the table was reduced by TCRdb to in-frame sequences with V and J called. These copies leave out some clones; in studies compared against another copy, an unresolved V gene accounts for under half, and the cause of the remainder is not known. V and J calls and clone size are those listed in that table; D and trimming were worked out from the DNA. The sample table shows 270,000 or so clones, and roughly 85% are seen once. About 3.4% of the sample rests with the top ten.

This clone was seen a handful of times. The antigen it binds to is not known. No quality values exist for individual bases; no much larger clone is one base distant. Whole blood was collected in K2EDTA tubes by collaborating institutions according to the institutions' own protocols. For TCRbeta analysis, collaborator samples were shipped as frozen whole blood, as isolated PBMCs, or as DNA extracted from either sample type. V and J are truncated by 3 bases and 10 bases respectively, leaving an intervening sequence of 14 bases. Reading the germline V gene gives CDR1 MRHNA and CDR2 SNTAGT. From the cysteine through the phenylalanine, the CDR3 covers 13 amino acids. CDR3 DNA only is kept here, 39 bases in frame from base 1.

Sequences were obtained from peripheral blood. In this chain, TRBV6-4 is recombined with TRBJ2-3; TRBD2 is a weak D gene call, 6 bases matching. This receptor was obtained from a woman between 18 and 29 years old with acute or convalescent COVID-19. The CDR3 protein is CASSDSPGTSQYF. The nucleotide sequence reads TGTGCCAGCAGTGATTCCCCGGGGACTTCGCAGTATTTT.